This section outlines one T cell receptor beta chain sequence together with its context. This entry is derived from a study of response to subunit inactivated influenza vaccine. TCRdb re-analysed the RT-PCR reads in MiXCR, keeping a single row per CDR3 protein. The profile shows 500,000 to 600,000 distinct CDR3 sequences, more than 15% of them singletons. The CDR3 totals 15 residues. CDR1 LGHNA and CDR2 YNFKEQ come from the germline V gene. V lost 0 bases, J lost 4 bases, and 9 bases lay in between. The chain recombines TRBV4-2 with TRBJ2-2; D remains ambiguous. This TCR was recovered from a man aged 45-69 years who received an inactivated influenza vaccine. This material consisted of CD4+ T cells sorted from PBMCs, taken less than 25 months after vaccination. The CDR3 DNA reads TGTGCCAGCAGCCAAGATAGAAGGGCCACCGGGGAGCTGTTTTTT. Translation: CASSQDRRATGELFF.